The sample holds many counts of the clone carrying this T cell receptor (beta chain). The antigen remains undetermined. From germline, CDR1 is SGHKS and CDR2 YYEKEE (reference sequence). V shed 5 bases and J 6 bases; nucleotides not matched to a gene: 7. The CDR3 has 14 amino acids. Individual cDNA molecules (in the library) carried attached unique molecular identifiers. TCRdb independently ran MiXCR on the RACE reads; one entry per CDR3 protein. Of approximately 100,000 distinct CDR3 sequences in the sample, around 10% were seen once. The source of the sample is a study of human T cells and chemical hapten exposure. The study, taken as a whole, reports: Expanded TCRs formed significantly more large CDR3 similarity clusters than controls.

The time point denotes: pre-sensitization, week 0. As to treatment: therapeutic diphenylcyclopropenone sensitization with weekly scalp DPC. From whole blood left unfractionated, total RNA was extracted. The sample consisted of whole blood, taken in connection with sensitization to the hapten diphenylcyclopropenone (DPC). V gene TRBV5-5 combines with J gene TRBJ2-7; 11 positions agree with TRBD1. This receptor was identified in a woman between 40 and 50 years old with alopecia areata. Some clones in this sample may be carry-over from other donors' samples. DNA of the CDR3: TGTGCCAGCAGTCCCGGACAGGGGGCAGGCGAGCAGTACTTC. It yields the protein CASSPGQGAGEQYF.